This T cell receptor (beta chain) is from a study of shared T cell receptors in the human thymus. This CDR3 has 17 amino acids. V lost 4 bases to trimming and J lost 4 bases; unmatched junction nucleotides: 12. Germline V lookup: CDR1 SGHNT, CDR2 YENEEA. Generated by immunoSEQ multiplex PCR, the TCRdb table keeps only in-frame clones and is missing some. The table shows hundreds of thousands of clones, with approximately 88% occurring only once. Separately, the same data were catalogued under a study of human thymus T cells. According to that study: Corrective surgery for congenital heart defects was being performed on the healthy Finnish infants who served as donors. Thymus tissue was removed during corrective cardiac surgery. Thymic and blood repertoires showed apparently biased V and J gene usage. In unrelated individuals, thymic repertoires overlapped highly, according to related research.

The chain carries TRBV11-3 and TRBJ2-1, with 8 bases identical to TRBD2. The TCR originated in a boy younger than two with a congenital heart defect. The sample comprised thymocytes. CDR3 coding DNA: TGTGCCAGCAGCTCCACCAGCCCGAGCGGGAGATACAATGAGCAGTTCTTC. As protein: CASSSTSPSGRYNEQFF.